Listed here is a single T cell receptor beta chain. Antigen: not known. After less than 11 days in culture, the CD4+ T cells were isolated. PCR confirmed that the person was infected with SARS-CoV-2 between March and December 2020. Participants got two doses of BNT162b2 or mRNA-1273 vaccine. The sample is drawn from a study of vaccination effects on CD4 cells after COVID-19. Study-level background: Three convalescent patients gave samples early and late after vaccination. Findings of the study overall: There was marked clonal contraction among infection- and vaccine-induced clones late after vaccination.

Sequencing used immunoSEQ multiplex PCR; TCRdb keeps in-frame clones, though not all of them. The sample contains roughly 51,000 clones, about 76% of which appear only once. This clonotype originated in a human donor who had a prior SARS-CoV-2 infection. Source: CD4+ T cells from PBMCs cultured without peptide, taken after COVID-19 vaccination.

The DNA of the CDR3 is TGTGCCAGCAGCTTGGATTCTTGGACAGGGGATACGCAGTATTTT. This sequence encodes CASSLDSWTGDTQYF. The rearrangement links TRBV5-6 to TRBJ2-3; TRBD1 aligns across 8 bases. Per germline, CDR1 SGHDT and CDR2 YYEEEE. This CDR3 has 15 amino acids. Losses at the gene ends were 0 bases for V and 6 bases for J; bases not matched to a gene: 6.